This T cell receptor beta chain was retrieved from a study of T cell responses to AZD1222 COVID-19 vaccine. Overall study results and limits: At baseline, seropositivity was found in only six or seven AZD1222 recipients.

Unmatched junction bases numbered 3, after V lost 2 bases and J lost 5 bases. The CDR3 has 13 residues. Germline CDR1 reads MNHNS; CDR2 reads SASEGT. A word on this clone: Its antigen is still unknown.

This table comes from immunoSEQ multiplex PCR, and its TCRdb copy is limited to in-frame clones, with some not included. Among about 68,000 clones listed, 88% were seen once. The rearrangement joins TRBV6-1 to TRBJ2-7, with 7 bases lining up with TRBD1. This receptor was obtained from an adult in good health. The source material was peripheral blood, sampled on day 0 of AZD1222 vaccination. DNA for the CDR3: TGTGCCAGCAGTGAAACAGGGGTCCACGAGCAGTACTTC. Protein sequence: CASSETGVHEQYF.